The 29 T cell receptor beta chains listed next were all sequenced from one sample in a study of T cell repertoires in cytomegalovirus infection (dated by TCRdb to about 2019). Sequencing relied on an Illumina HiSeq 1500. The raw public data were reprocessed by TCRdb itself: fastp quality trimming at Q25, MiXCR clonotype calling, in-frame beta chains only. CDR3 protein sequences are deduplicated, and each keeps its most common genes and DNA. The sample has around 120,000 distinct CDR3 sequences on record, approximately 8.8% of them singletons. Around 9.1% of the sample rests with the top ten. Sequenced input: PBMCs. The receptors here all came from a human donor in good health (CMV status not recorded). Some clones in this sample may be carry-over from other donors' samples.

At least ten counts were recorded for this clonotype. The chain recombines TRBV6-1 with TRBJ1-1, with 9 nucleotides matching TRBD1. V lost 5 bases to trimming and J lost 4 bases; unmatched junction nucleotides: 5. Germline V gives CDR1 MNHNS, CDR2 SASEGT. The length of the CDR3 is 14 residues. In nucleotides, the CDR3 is TGTGCCAGCAGTCTGGGACAGGGTACCACTGAAGCTTTCTTT. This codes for CASSLGQGTTEAFF.

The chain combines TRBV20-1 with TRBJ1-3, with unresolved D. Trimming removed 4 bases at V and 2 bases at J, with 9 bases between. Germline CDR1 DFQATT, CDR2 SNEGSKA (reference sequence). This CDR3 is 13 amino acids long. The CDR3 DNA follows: TGCAGTGCTACGTCGGGTACTGGAAACACCATATATTTT. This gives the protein CSATSGTGNTIYF.

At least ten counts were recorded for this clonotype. The CDR3 DNA follows: TGTGCCAGCAGAATCTCGACAGGGGGAGGTCAGCCCCAGCATTTT. Amino acids: CASRISTGGGQPQHF. The chain uses TRBV12-3 or TRBV12-4 and TRBJ1-5, with 9 bases lining up with TRBD1. V was pared by 6 bases and J by 6 bases, with 9 bases of the junction left unmatched. There are 15 residues in the CDR3.

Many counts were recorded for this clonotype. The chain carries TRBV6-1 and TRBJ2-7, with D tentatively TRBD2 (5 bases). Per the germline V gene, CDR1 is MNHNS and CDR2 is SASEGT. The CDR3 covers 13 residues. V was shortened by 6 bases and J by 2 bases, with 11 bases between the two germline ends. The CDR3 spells CASRLGRTYEQYF. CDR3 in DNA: TGTGCCAGCAGACTAGGACGGACCTACGAGCAGTACTTC.

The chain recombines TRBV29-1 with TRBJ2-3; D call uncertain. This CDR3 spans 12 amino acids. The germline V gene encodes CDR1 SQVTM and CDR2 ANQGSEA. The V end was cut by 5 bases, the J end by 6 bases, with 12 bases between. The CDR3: CSVTSPADTQYF. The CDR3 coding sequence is TGCAGCGTTACAAGCCCGGCGGATACGCAGTATTTT.

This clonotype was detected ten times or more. For the CDR3, the DNA is TGTGCCAGCAGTCTCTCGGGGGGTCAGCCCCAGCATTTT. Translating it yields CASSLSGGQPQHF. This chain links TRBV12-3 or TRBV12-4 with TRBJ1-5, with D possibly being TRBD1 (5 bases). The V end lost 5 bases, the J end lost 6 bases, and 11 bases lay between the germline ends. This CDR3 contains 13 residues.

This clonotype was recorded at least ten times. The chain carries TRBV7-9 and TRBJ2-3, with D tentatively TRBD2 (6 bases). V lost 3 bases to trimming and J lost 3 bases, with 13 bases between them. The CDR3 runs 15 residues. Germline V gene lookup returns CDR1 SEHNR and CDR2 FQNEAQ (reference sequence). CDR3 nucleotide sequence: TGTGCCAGCAGCTTGTGGGGAGGCCCGACAGATACGCAGTATTTT. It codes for CASSLWGGPTDTQYF. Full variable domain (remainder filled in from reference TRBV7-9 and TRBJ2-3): DTGVSQNPRHKITKRGQNVTFRCDPISEHNRLYWYRQTLGQGPEFLTYFQNEAQLEKSRLLSDRFSAERPKGSFSTLEIQRTEQGDSAMYLCASSLWGGPTDTQYFGPGTRLTVL.

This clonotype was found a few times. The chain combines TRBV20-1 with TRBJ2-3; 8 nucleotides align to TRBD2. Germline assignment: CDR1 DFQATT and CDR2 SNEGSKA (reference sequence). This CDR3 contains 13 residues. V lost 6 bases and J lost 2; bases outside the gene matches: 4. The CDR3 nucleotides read TGCAGTGCGCCGGGACTAGTCACAGATACGCAGTATTTT. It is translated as CSAPGLVTDTQYF.

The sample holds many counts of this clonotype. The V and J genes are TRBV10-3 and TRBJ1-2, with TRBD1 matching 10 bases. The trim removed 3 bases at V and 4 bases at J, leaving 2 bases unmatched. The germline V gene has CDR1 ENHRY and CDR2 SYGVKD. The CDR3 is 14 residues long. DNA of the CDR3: TGTGCCATCAGTGATGGGACAGGGGTCTATGGCTACACCTTC. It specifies CAISDGTGVYGYTF.

The CDR3, as DNA: TGCAGTGCTTGTTCGGACAGGGGTAACTCCTACGAGCAGTACTTC. Protein sequence: CSACSDRGNSYEQYF. The genes are TRBV20-1 and TRBJ2-7, with 9 bases identical to TRBD1. The CDR3 totals 15 residues. After removal of 5 bases from V and 0 bases from J, the junction contained 8 bases not matched to a gene. Germline CDR1 reads DFQATT; CDR2 reads SNEGSKA (reference sequence).

The CDR3: CASSEERPRGGYTF. CDR3 nucleotides: TGTGCCAGCAGTGAAGAGCGGCCCAGGGGTGGCTACACCTTC. This chain uses TRBV2 with TRBJ1-2, with a possible D match to TRBD1 (6 bases). Per the germline V gene, CDR1 is SNHLY and CDR2 is FYNNEI. V lost 1 base and J lost 7, with 13 bases in between. CDR3 length: 14 amino acids.

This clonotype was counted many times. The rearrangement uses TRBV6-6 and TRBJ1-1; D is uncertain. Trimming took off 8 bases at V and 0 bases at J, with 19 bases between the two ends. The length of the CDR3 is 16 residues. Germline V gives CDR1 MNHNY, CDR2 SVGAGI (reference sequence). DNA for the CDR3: TGTGCCAGCGAGCGATCCGGCAGCCTAATGAACACTGAAGCTTTCTTT. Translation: CASERSGSLMNTEAFF.

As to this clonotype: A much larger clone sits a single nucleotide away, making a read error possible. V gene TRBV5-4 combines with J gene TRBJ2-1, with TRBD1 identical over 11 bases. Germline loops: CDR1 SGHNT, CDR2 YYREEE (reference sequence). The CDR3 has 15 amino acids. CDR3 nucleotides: TGTGCCAGCAGCTACGGACAGGGGGCGCGCGATGAGGAGTTCTTC. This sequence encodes CASSYGQGARDEEFF.

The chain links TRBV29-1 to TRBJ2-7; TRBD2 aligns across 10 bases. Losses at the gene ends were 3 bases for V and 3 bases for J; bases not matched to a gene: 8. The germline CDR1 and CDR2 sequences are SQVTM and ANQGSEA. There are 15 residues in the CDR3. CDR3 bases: TGCAGCGTTGATAAACTAGCGGGGTTCTTCTACGAGCAGTACTTC. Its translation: CSVDKLAGFFYEQYF.

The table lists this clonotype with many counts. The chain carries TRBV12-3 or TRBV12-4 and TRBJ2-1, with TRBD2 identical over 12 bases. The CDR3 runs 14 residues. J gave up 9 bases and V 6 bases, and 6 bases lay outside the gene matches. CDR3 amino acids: CASSLAGGRGEQFF. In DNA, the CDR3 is TGTGCCAGCAGCCTAGCGGGGGGGCGAGGTGAGCAGTTCTTC.

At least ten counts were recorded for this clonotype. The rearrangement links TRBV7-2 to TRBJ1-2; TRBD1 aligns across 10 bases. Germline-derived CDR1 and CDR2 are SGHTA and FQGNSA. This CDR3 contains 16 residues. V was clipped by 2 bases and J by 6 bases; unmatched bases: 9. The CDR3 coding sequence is TGTGCCAGCAGCTTAAGTGGGACAGGGGCGCCTAATGGCTACACCTTC. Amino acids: CASSLSGTGAPNGYTF.

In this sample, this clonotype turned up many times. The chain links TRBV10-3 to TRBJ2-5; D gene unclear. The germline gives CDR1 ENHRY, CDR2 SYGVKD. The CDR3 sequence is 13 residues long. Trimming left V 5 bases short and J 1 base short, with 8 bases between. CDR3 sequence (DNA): TGTGCCATCAGTTTCGGCTCCCAAGAGACCCAGTACTTC. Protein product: CAISFGSQETQYF.

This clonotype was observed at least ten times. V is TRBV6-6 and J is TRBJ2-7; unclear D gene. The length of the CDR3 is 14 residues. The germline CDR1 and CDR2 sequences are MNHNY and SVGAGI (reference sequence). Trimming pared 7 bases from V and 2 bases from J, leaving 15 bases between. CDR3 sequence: CASNQFLGAYEQYF. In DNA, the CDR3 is TGTGCCAGCAATCAGTTTTTAGGAGCCTACGAGCAGTACTTC.

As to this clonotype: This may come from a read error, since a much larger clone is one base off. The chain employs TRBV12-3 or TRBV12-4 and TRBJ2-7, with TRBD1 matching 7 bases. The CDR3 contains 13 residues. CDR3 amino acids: CASRSTGTYEHYF. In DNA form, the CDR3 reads TGTGCCAGCAGATCGACAGGGACCTACGAGCACTACTTC.

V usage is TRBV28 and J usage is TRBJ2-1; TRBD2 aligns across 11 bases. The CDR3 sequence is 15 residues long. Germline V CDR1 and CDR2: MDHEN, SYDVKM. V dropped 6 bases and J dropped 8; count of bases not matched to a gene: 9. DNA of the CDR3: TGTGCCAGCAGCCTAACTAGCGGGGGAAGCGATGAGCAGTTCTTC. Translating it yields CASSLTSGGSDEQFF.

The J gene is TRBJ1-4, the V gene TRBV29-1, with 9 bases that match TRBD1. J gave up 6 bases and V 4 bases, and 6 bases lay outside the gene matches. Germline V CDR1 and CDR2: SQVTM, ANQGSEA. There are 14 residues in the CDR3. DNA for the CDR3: TGCAGCGTTGGAGAGACAGGGGGGGATGAAAAACTGTTTTTT. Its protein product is CSVGETGGDEKLFF.

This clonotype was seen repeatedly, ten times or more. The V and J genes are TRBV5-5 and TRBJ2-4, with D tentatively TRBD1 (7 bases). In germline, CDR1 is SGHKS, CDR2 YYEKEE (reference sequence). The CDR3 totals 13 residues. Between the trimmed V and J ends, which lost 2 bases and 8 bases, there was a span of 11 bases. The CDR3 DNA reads TGTGCCAGCAGCTTAGGAGGGGGCTACATTCAGTACTTC. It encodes CASSLGGGYIQYF.

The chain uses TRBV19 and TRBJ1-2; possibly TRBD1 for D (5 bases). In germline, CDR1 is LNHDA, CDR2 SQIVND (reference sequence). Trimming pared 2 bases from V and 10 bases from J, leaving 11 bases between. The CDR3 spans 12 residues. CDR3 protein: CASSINSGDYTF. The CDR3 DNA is TGTGCCAGTAGTATAAATTCGGGGGACTACACCTTC. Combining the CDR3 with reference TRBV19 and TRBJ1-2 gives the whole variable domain DGGITQSPKYLFRKEGQNVTLSCEQNLNHDAMYWYRQDPGQGLRLIYYSQIVNDFQKGDIAEGYSVSREKKESFPLTVTSAQKNPTAFYLCASSINSGDYTFGSGTRLTVV.

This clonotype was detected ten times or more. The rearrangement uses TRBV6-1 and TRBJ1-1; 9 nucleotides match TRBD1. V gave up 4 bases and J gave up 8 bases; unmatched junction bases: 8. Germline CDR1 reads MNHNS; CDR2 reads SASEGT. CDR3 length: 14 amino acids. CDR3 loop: CASSGGQGSEEAFF. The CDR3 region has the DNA TGTGCCAGCAGTGGCGGACAGGGGAGTGAAGAAGCTTTCTTT.

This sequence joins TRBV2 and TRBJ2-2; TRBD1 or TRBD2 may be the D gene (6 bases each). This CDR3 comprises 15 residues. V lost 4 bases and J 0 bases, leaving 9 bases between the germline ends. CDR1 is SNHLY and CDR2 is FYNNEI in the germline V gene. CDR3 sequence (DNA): TGTGCCAGCAGTGCGGGGGCTTCGAACACCGGGGAGCTGTTTTTT. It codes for CASSAGASNTGELFF.

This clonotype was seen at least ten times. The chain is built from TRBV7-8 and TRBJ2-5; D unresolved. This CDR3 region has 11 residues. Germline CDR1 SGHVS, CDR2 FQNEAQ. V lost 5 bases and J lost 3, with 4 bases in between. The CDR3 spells CASSPKETQYF. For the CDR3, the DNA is TGTGCCAGCAGCCCCAAAGAGACCCAGTACTTC.

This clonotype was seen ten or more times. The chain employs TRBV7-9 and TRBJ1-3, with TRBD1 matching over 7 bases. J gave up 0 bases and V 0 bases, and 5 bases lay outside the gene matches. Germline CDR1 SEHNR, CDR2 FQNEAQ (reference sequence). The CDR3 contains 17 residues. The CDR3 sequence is CASSLALRDSSGNTIYF. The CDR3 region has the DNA TGTGCCAGCAGCTTAGCCTTGCGGGACAGCTCTGGAAACACCATATATTTT.

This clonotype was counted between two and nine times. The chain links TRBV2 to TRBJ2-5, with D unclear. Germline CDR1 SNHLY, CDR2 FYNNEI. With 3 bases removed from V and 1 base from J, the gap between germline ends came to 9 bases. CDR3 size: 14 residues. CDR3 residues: CASSELWPQETQYF. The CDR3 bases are TGTGCCAGCAGTGAGTTGTGGCCCCAAGAGACCCAGTACTTC.

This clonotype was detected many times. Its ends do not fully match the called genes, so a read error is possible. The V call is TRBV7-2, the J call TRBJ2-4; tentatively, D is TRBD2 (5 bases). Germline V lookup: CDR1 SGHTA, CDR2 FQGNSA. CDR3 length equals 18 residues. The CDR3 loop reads CASSLAAVVDLAKNIQYF. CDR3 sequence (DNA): TGTGCCAGCAGCCTAGCCGCCGTGGTGGACCTAGCCAAAAACATTCAGTACTTC.